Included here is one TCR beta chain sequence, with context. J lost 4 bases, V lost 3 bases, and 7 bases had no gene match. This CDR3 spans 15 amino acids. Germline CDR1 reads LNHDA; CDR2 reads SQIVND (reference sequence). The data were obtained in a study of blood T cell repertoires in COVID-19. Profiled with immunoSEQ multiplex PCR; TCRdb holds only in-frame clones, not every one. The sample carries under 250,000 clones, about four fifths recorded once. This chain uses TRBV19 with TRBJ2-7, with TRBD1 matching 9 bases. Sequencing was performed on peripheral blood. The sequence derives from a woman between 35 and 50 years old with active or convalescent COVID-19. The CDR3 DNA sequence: TGTGCCAGTAGTATGTCGGGACAGGGAGGGTACGAGCAGTACTTC. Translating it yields CASSMSGQGGYEQYF. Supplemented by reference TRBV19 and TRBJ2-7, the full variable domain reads DGGITQSPKYLFRKEGQNVTLSCEQNLNHDAMYWYRQDPGQGLRLIYYSQIVNDFQKGDIAEGYSVSREKKESFPLTVTSAQKNPTAFYLCASSMSGQGGYEQYFGPGTRLTVT.